This T cell receptor beta chain was found in a study of blood T cell repertoires in COVID-19. Overall study context: The samples span acute and convalescent COVID-19 from the United States, Italy and Spain. PBMCs, B-cell-depleted T cells, or T cells provided the cDNA or gDNA that made up the material.

The CDR3 loop spans 14 amino acids. Trimming removed 4 bases at V and 0 bases at J, with 10 bases between. Per germline, CDR1 KGHSH and CDR2 LQKENI. Original processing notes: Scientists estimated how many nucleated cells there were by amplifying reference gene primers. Measured with immunoSEQ multiplex PCR; TCRdb has only the in-frame clones, and not every one. The V and J calls and clone size were taken over from that table, and D and trimming were inferred from the DNA. The sample has approximately 170,000 clones, about 85% seen once. This clonotype was sampled from a man between 65 and 80 years old who had recovered from COVID-19. The chain carries TRBV18 and TRBJ2-7; D is uncertain. Specimen: peripheral blood. The CDR3 DNA follows: TGTGCCAGCTCACTAGACTCAAGCTCCTACGAGCAGTACTTC. It translates to CASSLDSSSYEQYF.